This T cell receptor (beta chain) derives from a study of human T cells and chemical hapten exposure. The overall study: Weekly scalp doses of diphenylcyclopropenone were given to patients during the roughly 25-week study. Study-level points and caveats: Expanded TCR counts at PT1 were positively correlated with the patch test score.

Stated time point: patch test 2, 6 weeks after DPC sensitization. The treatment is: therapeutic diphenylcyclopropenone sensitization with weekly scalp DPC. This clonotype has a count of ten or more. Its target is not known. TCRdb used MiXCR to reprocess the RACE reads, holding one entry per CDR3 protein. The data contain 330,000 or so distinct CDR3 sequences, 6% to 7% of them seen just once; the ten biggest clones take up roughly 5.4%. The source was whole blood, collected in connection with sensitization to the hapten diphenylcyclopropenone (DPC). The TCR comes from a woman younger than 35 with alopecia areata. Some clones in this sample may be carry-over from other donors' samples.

This CDR3 is CSASFGTSVNEQFF. The CDR3 coding sequence is TGCAGTGCTAGTTTCGGGACTAGCGTCAATGAGCAGTTCTTC. The chain combines TRBV20-1 with TRBJ2-1, with 10 bases aligning to TRBD2. The CDR3 is 14 amino acids. The V segment lost 3 bases and the J segment 6 bases; nucleotides outside the gene matches: 5. Germline V gives CDR1 DFQATT, CDR2 SNEGSKA (reference sequence).